This T cell receptor beta chain stems from a study of shared clonotypes between healthy human individuals. General study findings and limits: Generation of non-shared clonotypes was less probable than generation of clonotypes shared by all four donors.

The CDR3 extends over 15 amino acids. Per germline, CDR1 KGHSH and CDR2 LQKENI. V dropped 5 bases and J dropped 0; count of bases not matched to a gene: 5. Concerning this clone itself: The target antigen is unknown.

The CD4+ fraction was divided into a CD45RA+ naive subset and a CD45RA-negative memory subset. The method was immunoSEQ multiplex PCR; TCRdb's version includes in-frame clones alone and lacks a portion of them. Altogether about 1.1 million clones are present, 60% to 80% being singletons, with the ten largest covering 0.89%. This receptor was obtained from a man aged 18 to 29 in good health. Some clones in this sample may be carry-over from other donors' samples. The V gene is TRBV18, the J gene TRBJ2-7; 9 bases align to TRBD1. The sample taken for sequencing was memory CD4+ T cells from PBMCs. Subset meaning: CD45RA-negative fraction. The CDR3 coding sequence is TGTGCCAGCTCAACAGGGGGCCCGAGCTCCTACGAGCAGTACTTC. Protein: CASSTGGPSSYEQYF.